This TCR beta chain is drawn from a study of T cell changes during pregnancy in multiple sclerosis (dated by TCRdb to about 2019). Background for the entire study: The study looked at changes in the T cell repertoire across pregnancy in women with multiple sclerosis.

The method was the immunoSEQ multiplex PCR assay. The table was pulled from immuneACCESS by TCRdb, which kept in-frame rearrangements only. Such tables lose some clones; where checked, under half of the loss comes from unresolved V genes, and the rest has no known cause. Here the sample has 100,000 or so clones; about 91% occur a single time. Approximately 3.4% of the sample rests with the top ten. Note on this clone: Its antigen remains undetermined. Base quality data are lacking; no much larger clone is found one base away.

The CDR3, cysteine through phenylalanine, is 17 amino acids long. Just CDR3 DNA is preserved here, 51 bases in frame from base 1. V is reduced by 1 base and J by 5 bases, leaving a spacing of 21 bases between them. From a lookup of the germline V gene (reference sequence), CDR1 and CDR2 are SEHNR and FQNEAQ. In this chain, TRBV7-9 is recombined with TRBJ2-7; a tentative D match to TRBD2 spans 5 bases. This sample comprised peripheral blood, obtained in the second trimester of pregnancy. The sequence was collected from a female donor with multiple sclerosis, enrolled in a pregnancy study. The DNA is as follows: TGTGCCAGCAGCTTAGAGCGGCCGCTCGTATATTGGAACGAGCAGTACTTC. Its translation is CASSLERPLVYWNEQYF. The reference TRBV7-9 and TRBJ2-7 proteins fill in what lies around the CDR3, so the full variable domain reads DTGVSQNPRHKITKRGQNVTFRCDPISEHNRLYWYRQTLGQGPEFLTYFQNEAQLEKSRLLSDRFSAERPKGSFSTLEIQRTEQGDSAMYLCASSLERPLVYWNEQYFGPGTRLTVT.